Below, 10 T cell receptor beta chains from the same sample are listed, as sequenced in a study of blood T cell repertoires in COVID-19. Assay: immunoSEQ multiplex PCR; the TCRdb copy retains only in-frame clones and omits some. The table shows under 200,000 clones, with over 80% occurring only once. Sequencing was carried out using peripheral blood. The receptor source for this set is a woman between 55 and 75 years old with acute or convalescent COVID-19.

The CDR3 DNA reads TGTGCCAGCAGCTCCGGACAGGCCTCTGGAAACACCATATATTTT. Protein sequence: CASSSGQASGNTIYF. The V and J genes are TRBV5-4 and TRBJ1-3; 7 bases are shared with TRBD1. Germline V CDR1 and CDR2: SGHNT, YYREEE (reference sequence). V was clipped by 3 bases and J by 0 bases; unmatched bases: 3. The CDR3 contains 15 residues. Full variable domain (outside the CDR3, taken from reference TRBV5-4 and TRBJ1-3): ETGVTQSPTHLIKTRGQQVTLRCSSQSGHNTVSWYQQALGQGPQFIFQYYREEENGRGNFPPRFSGLQFPNYSSELNVNALELDDSALYLCASSSGQASGNTIYFGEGSWLTVV.

This clone was observed a handful of times. The chain has TRBV24-1 and TRBJ2-3, with a tentative D call TRBD1 (5 bases). Trimming took off 7 bases at V and 2 bases at J, with 15 bases between the two ends. The CDR3 has 15 residues. Germline loops: CDR1 KGHDR, CDR2 SFDVKD. CDR3: CATSEDTTLTDTQYF. CDR3 sequence (DNA): TGTGCCACCAGCGAGGACACTACACTCACAGATACGCAGTATTTT.

The chain links TRBV4-1 to TRBJ2-7, with 7 bases matching TRBD1. CDR1 MGHRA and CDR2 YSYEKL come from the germline V gene. The CDR3 contains 15 residues. The junction had 8 bases not matched to a gene; V was cut back by 4 bases and J by 2 bases. CDR3: CASSPATGVPYEQYF. CDR3 bases: TGCGCCAGCAGCCCTGCTACAGGGGTACCCTACGAGCAGTACTTC.

The chain has TRBV28 and TRBJ1-2; 9 bases agree with TRBD1. J was trimmed by 1 base and V by 0 bases; bases with no gene match: 15. The CDR3 loop spans 20 amino acids. CDR1 MDHEN and CDR2 SYDVKM come from the germline V gene. CDR3 nucleotides: TGTGCCAGCAGTTTATGGGGAGGGGGGGGACAGGGATCAAGTAACTATGGCTACACCTTC. The encoded protein is CASSLWGGGGQGSSNYGYTF.

The rearrangement joins TRBV24-1 to TRBJ2-5, with 7 bases aligning to TRBD1. The CDR3 totals 15 residues. With V trimmed by 4 bases and J by 0 bases, 4 bases remained unmatched. Germline CDR1 is KGHDR and CDR2 is SFDVKD. The chain's CDR3 is CATSEPGQYQETQYF. DNA for the CDR3: TGTGCCACCAGTGAACCGGGACAGTACCAAGAGACCCAGTACTTC.

The gene calls are TRBV5-1 and TRBJ1-6, with TRBD1 as a possible D gene (5 bases). The CDR3 runs 16 residues. The germline V and J ends were trimmed by 4 bases and 6 bases, with 17 bases remaining between them. CDR1 is SGHRS, CDR2 YFSETQ, per germline. DNA of the CDR3: TGCGCCAGCAGCGAACAGGCCCCCTTTGGTAATTCACCCCTCCACTTT. It encodes CASSEQAPFGNSPLHF.

The gene calls are TRBV18 and TRBJ1-6; perhaps TRBD1 as D (6 bases). Germline CDR1 KGHSH, CDR2 LQKENI. V was cut by 2 bases and J by 5 bases, with 28 bases left in between. This CDR3 has 21 amino acids. This CDR3 reads CASSPNGDLQPPTGHNSPLHF. DNA for the CDR3: TGTGCCAGCTCACCAAACGGTGACCTACAACCCCCAACAGGGCATAATTCACCCCTCCACTTT.

The chain is built from TRBV5-4 and TRBJ1-5; possible D gene TRBD1, 6 bases. The CDR3 runs to 16 residues. Per the germline V gene, CDR1 is SGHNT and CDR2 is YYREEE (reference sequence). Trimming pared 2 bases from V and 2 bases from J, leaving 14 bases between. The CDR3 loop is CASSFTGQKGNQPQHF. CDR3 sequence (DNA): TGTGCCAGCAGCTTTACGGGACAAAAGGGCAATCAGCCCCAGCATTTT.

This clone was seen only a few times. V and J are TRBV4-2 and TRBJ1-1, with D possibly TRBD1 on 6 matching bases. The germline CDR1 and CDR2 sequences are LGHNA and YNFKEQ. The CDR3 runs 14 residues. Trimming took 1 base from V and 1 from J, leaving 7 bases between them. CDR3 bases: TGTGCCAGCAGCCAAGGGGACACGAACACTGAAGCTTTCTTT. Protein product: CASSQGDTNTEAFF.

The chain joins TRBV15 to TRBJ1-1; no reliable D call. Looked up from germline, CDR1 is LNHNV and CDR2 is YYDKDF (reference sequence). This CDR3 is built from 15 residues. Deletions cut 5 bases from V and 4 bases from J, with 17 bases between. For the CDR3, the DNA is TGTGCCACCAGCCCCCGGACCCTGGGGAGCACTGAAGCTTTCTTT. It yields the protein CATSPRTLGSTEAFF.